Sequencing of this TCR beta chain was carried out in a study of T-cell reconstitution after alpha-beta-depleted transplantation in children. Findings and limits, study-wide: There were some patients whose high TCRbeta diversity at day 60 came from surviving recipient T cells and thymic progenitors. The study reportedly traced alpha-beta T cells about two months after transplant to several hundred expanded graft clones. From newly produced T cells came most of the T-cell counts and diversity one year after transplant.

V shed 3 bases and J shed 2 bases, with 8 bases lying between them. The germline CDR1 and CDR2 sequences are DFQATT and SNEGSKA (reference sequence). The CDR3 is made up of 12 amino acids. The TCRbeta library was prepared with unique molecular identifiers. Via MiXCR, TCRdb re-called the PCR reads, giving one row per CDR3 protein. The sample contains 45,000 or so distinct CDR3 sequences, around 50% of which appear only once. Note on this clonotype: Its antigen remains unknown.

The TCR was taken from a boy younger than two with SCID, due to receive a stem cell transplant. The sample was peripheral blood, taken before TCRalphabeta/CD19-depleted stem cell transplant. The chain has TRBV20-1 and TRBJ2-7, with D hard to call. This CDR3 reads CSASLLTYEQYF. In nucleotides, the CDR3 is TGCAGTGCTAGCTTGTTAACCTACGAGCAGTACTTC.